These T cell receptor beta chains were read from a single sample in a study of blood T cell repertoires in COVID-19. The data were produced by immunoSEQ multiplex PCR, yet TCRdb's version contains in-frame clones alone and is incomplete. This sample yields 100,000 to 150,000 clones, of which more than 80% are seen a single time; over 9% belongs to the top ten. Input material: peripheral blood. These receptor sequences come from a woman in her sixties or seventies with acute or convalescent COVID-19. Both conserved end residues are part of each CDR3. Fields, in order: D gene, V gene, J gene, clone size, CDR3 DNA, CDR3 protein. D genes are given only for firm matches. Clone sizes are given selectively: once, few, many, or a class where the clone is expanded.

d_gene: -; v_gene: TRBV27; j_gene: TRBJ1-3; abundance: -; CDR3nt: TGTGCCAGCAGTCCGAAACGACAGCCCTCTGGAAACACCATATATTTT; CDR3aa: CASSPKRQPSGNTIYF
d_gene: TRBD1; v_gene: TRBV6-5; j_gene: TRBJ1-6; abundance: -; CDR3nt: TGTGCCAGCAGGTTAGACAGGGGGCATTCACCCCTCCACTTT; CDR3aa: CASRLDRGHSPLHF
d_gene: TRBD1; v_gene: TRBV19; j_gene: TRBJ1-4; abundance: -; CDR3nt: TGTGCCAGTCGGACAGGTTGGGAAAAACTGTTTTTT; CDR3aa: CASRTGWEKLFF
d_gene: -; v_gene: TRBV9; j_gene: TRBJ1-4; abundance: -; CDR3nt: TGTGCCAGCAGCGCAGACACTTTTGCAACTAATGAAAAACTGTTTTTT; CDR3aa: CASSADTFATNEKLFF
d_gene: TRBD1; v_gene: TRBV5-1; j_gene: TRBJ1-2; abundance: -; CDR3nt: TGCGCCAGCAGCTTGGCCATCGGACAGGGGAGCTACACCTTC; CDR3aa: CASSLAIGQGSYTF
d_gene: -; v_gene: TRBV19; j_gene: TRBJ1-5; abundance: once; CDR3nt: TGTGCCACCTACTCCCCTGGTCAGCCCCAGCATTTT; CDR3aa: CATYSPGQPQHF
d_gene: -; v_gene: TRBV6-5; j_gene: TRBJ2-3; abundance: -; CDR3nt: TGTGCCAGCAATGCGCCGCGGGGAGATACGCAGTATTTT; CDR3aa: CASNAPRGDTQYF
d_gene: -; v_gene: TRBV7-9; j_gene: TRBJ2-3; abundance: -; CDR3nt: TGTGCCAGCAGCTTCGAACAGGGAACAGATACGCAGTATTTT; CDR3aa: CASSFEQGTDTQYF
d_gene: TRBD1; v_gene: TRBV2; j_gene: TRBJ1-5; abundance: -; CDR3nt: TGTGCCAGCAGTATCCGACAGGGACTCAATCAGCCCCAGCATTTT; CDR3aa: CASSIRQGLNQPQHF
d_gene: -; v_gene: TRBV5-8; j_gene: TRBJ1-2; abundance: -; CDR3nt: TGTGCCAGCAGCGTAACAGGGTCCTATGGCTACACCTTC; CDR3aa: CASSVTGSYGYTF
d_gene: -; v_gene: TRBV24-1; j_gene: TRBJ1-5; abundance: -; CDR3nt: TGTGCCACCAGTGATTTTAGTAGCAATCAGCCCCAGCATTTT; CDR3aa: CATSDFSSNQPQHF
d_gene: TRBD2; v_gene: TRBV6-5; j_gene: TRBJ2-5; abundance: -; CDR3nt: TGTGCCAGCACCGATAGCGGGGGGGCCGGGGAGACCCAGTACTTC; CDR3aa: CASTDSGGAGETQYF
d_gene: TRBD1; v_gene: TRBV9; j_gene: TRBJ1-6; abundance: -; CDR3nt: TGTGCCAGCAGCCCCACAGGGGAATTACTAGTTTCACCCCTCCACTTT; CDR3aa: CASSPTGELLVSPLHF
d_gene: TRBD1; v_gene: TRBV2; j_gene: TRBJ2-4; abundance: -; CDR3nt: TGTGCCAGCAGCCCGGCAGGGGGCATGGCCAAAAACATTCAGTACTTC; CDR3aa: CASSPAGGMAKNIQYF
d_gene: TRBD2; v_gene: TRBV7-8; j_gene: TRBJ2-1; abundance: -; CDR3nt: TGTGCCAGCAGCTTTACTAGCGGGGGGGCCACTGAGCAGTTCTTC; CDR3aa: CASSFTSGGATEQFF
d_gene: -; v_gene: TRBV14; j_gene: TRBJ1-2; abundance: -; CDR3nt: TGTGCCAGCAGCCAAGACCACGGGTTTAACTATGGCTACACCTTC; CDR3aa: CASSQDHGFNYGYTF
d_gene: -; v_gene: TRBV3-1/TRBV3-2; j_gene: TRBJ1-2; abundance: -; CDR3nt: TGTGCCAGCAGCCAAGCGACATCGTCTAACTATGGCTACACCTTC; CDR3aa: CASSQATSSNYGYTF
d_gene: TRBD2; v_gene: TRBV7-2; j_gene: TRBJ2-1; abundance: -; CDR3nt: TGTGCCAGCAGCTTAAGGAATCTGGGACTAGCGGGGGTCAATGAGCAGTTCTTC; CDR3aa: CASSLRNLGLAGVNEQFF
d_gene: -; v_gene: TRBV5-6; j_gene: TRBJ2-6; abundance: -; CDR3nt: TGTGCCAGCAGCTTGGCGTCTGGGGCCAACGTCCTGACTTTC; CDR3aa: CASSLASGANVLTF
d_gene: -; v_gene: TRBV19; j_gene: TRBJ1-6; abundance: -; CDR3nt: TGTGCCAGTACGGGGGGTTCGGGGATTTCACCCCTCCACTTT; CDR3aa: CASTGGSGISPLHF
d_gene: -; v_gene: TRBV6-7; j_gene: TRBJ2-2; abundance: many; CDR3nt: TGTGCCAGCAGAGGGGGGGGGCGTTTATGCAGGCGACCGGCCGGGGAGCTGTTTTTT; CDR3aa: CASRGGGRLCRRPAGELFF
d_gene: -; v_gene: TRBV9; j_gene: TRBJ2-3; abundance: -; CDR3nt: TGTGCCAGCAGCGTTGGGGGTTGGGGGCGGGTCACAGATACGCAGTATTTT; CDR3aa: CASSVGGWGRVTDTQYF
d_gene: TRBD1; v_gene: TRBV18; j_gene: TRBJ1-3; abundance: -; CDR3nt: TGTGCCAGCTCACCACCGAACAGGGGAGCAGGAAACACCATATATTTT; CDR3aa: CASSPPNRGAGNTIYF
d_gene: -; v_gene: TRBV4-1; j_gene: TRBJ1-2; abundance: -; CDR3nt: TGCGCCAGCAGCCGAGGGGAGGGGTCGCGCTACACCTTC; CDR3aa: CASSRGEGSRYTF
d_gene: TRBD1; v_gene: TRBV7-2; j_gene: TRBJ1-5; abundance: -; CDR3nt: TGTGCCAGCAGCGCGGGGACAGGGGGCCATCAGCCCCAGCATTTT; CDR3aa: CASSAGTGGHQPQHF
d_gene: -; v_gene: TRBV5-5; j_gene: TRBJ1-3; abundance: -; CDR3nt: TGTGCCAGCAGCAAAGCCACAGGCACCTTGGGAAACACCATATATTTT; CDR3aa: CASSKATGTLGNTIYF
d_gene: -; v_gene: TRBV7-9; j_gene: TRBJ2-2; abundance: once; CDR3nt: TGTGCCAGCAGCTCAGGACTCACCGGGGAGCTGTTTTTT; CDR3aa: CASSSGLTGELFF
d_gene: TRBD2; v_gene: TRBV19; j_gene: TRBJ2-3; abundance: -; CDR3nt: TGTGCCAGTAGTTCCGTAGCGGGGGCCTCAGATACGCAGTATTTT; CDR3aa: CASSSVAGASDTQYF
d_gene: -; v_gene: TRBV2; j_gene: TRBJ1-4; abundance: -; CDR3nt: TGTGCCAGCAGTGAGGGGCAGGGTCATGAAAAACTGTTTTTT; CDR3aa: CASSEGQGHEKLFF
d_gene: -; v_gene: TRBV11-2; j_gene: TRBJ1-1; abundance: -; CDR3nt: TGTGCCAGCAGCTTTACAACCGACACTGAAGCTTTCTTT; CDR3aa: CASSFTTDTEAFF
d_gene: TRBD1; v_gene: TRBV30; j_gene: TRBJ1-1; abundance: -; CDR3nt: TGTGCCTGGAGTCCCGCCACCGGGACAGGGATTGACACTGAAGCTTTCTTT; CDR3aa: CAWSPATGTGIDTEAFF
d_gene: -; v_gene: TRBV6-1; j_gene: TRBJ1-2; abundance: -; CDR3nt: TGTGCCAGCAGTGAGACTGCCAACTATGGCTACACCTTC; CDR3aa: CASSETANYGYTF
d_gene: -; v_gene: TRBV18; j_gene: TRBJ1-1; abundance: -; CDR3nt: TGTGCCAGCTCACCGGACAGTGCGAACACTGAAGCTTTCTTT; CDR3aa: CASSPDSANTEAFF
d_gene: -; v_gene: TRBV5-1; j_gene: TRBJ1-1; abundance: -; CDR3nt: TGCGCCAGCAGCTTGTCCCCAGGAATGAACACTGAAGCTTTCTTT; CDR3aa: CASSLSPGMNTEAFF
d_gene: -; v_gene: TRBV6-5; j_gene: TRBJ1-4; abundance: -; CDR3nt: TGTGCCAGCAGCTCGACAGGATCTGAAAAACTGTTTTTT; CDR3aa: CASSSTGSEKLFF
d_gene: -; v_gene: TRBV5-1; j_gene: TRBJ1-1; abundance: -; CDR3nt: TGCGCCAGCAGCAGCCAGACAGGAACCACTGAAGCTTTCTTT; CDR3aa: CASSSQTGTTEAFF
d_gene: -; v_gene: TRBV9; j_gene: TRBJ1-4; abundance: -; CDR3nt: TGTGCCAGCAGCGTAGGTGGGGGGTCAACTAATGAAAAACTGTTTTTT; CDR3aa: CASSVGGGSTNEKLFF
d_gene: -; v_gene: TRBV9; j_gene: TRBJ2-1; abundance: -; CDR3nt: TGTGCCAGCAGCGTAGATGGAGGCTCCTACAATGAGCAGTTCTTC; CDR3aa: CASSVDGGSYNEQFF
d_gene: TRBD2; v_gene: TRBV28; j_gene: TRBJ2-2; abundance: -; CDR3nt: TGTGCCAGCAGTTCCGGACTAGCGGGGGGGCCGGGCACCGGGGAGCTGTTTTTT; CDR3aa: CASSSGLAGGPGTGELFF
d_gene: -; v_gene: TRBV7-8; j_gene: TRBJ1-1; abundance: few; CDR3nt: TGTGCCAGCAGGCGACAGGTTAACACTGAAGCTTTCTTT; CDR3aa: CASRRQVNTEAFF
d_gene: TRBD1; v_gene: TRBV24-1; j_gene: TRBJ2-5; abundance: -; CDR3nt: TGTGCCACCAGTGACCCCTCAAGACAGGGTGGGGAGACCCAGTACTTC; CDR3aa: CATSDPSRQGGETQYF
d_gene: -; v_gene: TRBV2; j_gene: TRBJ1-1; abundance: -; CDR3nt: TGTGCCAGCAGCGAGCGGGACACCCAGAACACTGAAGCTTTCTTT; CDR3aa: CASSERDTQNTEAFF